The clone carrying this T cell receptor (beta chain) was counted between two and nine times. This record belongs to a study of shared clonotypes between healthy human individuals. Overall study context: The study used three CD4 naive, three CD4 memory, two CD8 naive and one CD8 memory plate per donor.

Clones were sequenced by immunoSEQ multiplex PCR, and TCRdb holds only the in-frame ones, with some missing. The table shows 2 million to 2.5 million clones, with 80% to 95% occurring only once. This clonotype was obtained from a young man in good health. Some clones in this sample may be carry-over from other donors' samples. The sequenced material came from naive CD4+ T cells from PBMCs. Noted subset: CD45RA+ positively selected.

DNA for the CDR3: TGCGCCAGCAGCCAAAGGACAGGTTACACTGAAGCTTTCTTT. It codes for CASSQRTGYTEAFF. The V gene is TRBV4-1, the J gene TRBJ1-1, with 7 bases matching TRBD1. This CDR3 has 14 amino acids. V shed 2 bases, J shed 3 bases, and the junction held 3 bases outside the gene matches. CDR1 is MGHRA and CDR2 is YSYEKL in the germline V gene.